Listed here is a single T cell receptor beta chain. What it recognizes is unknown. This CDR3 has 11 amino acids. CDR1 and CDR2 (germline): MDHEN, SYDVKM. V shed 6 bases and J shed 4 bases, with 5 bases lying between them. The method was immunoSEQ multiplex PCR; TCRdb's version includes in-frame clones alone and lacks a portion of them. The data contain 140,000 or so clones, over 75% of them singletons. The source of the sample is a study of T cell responses to AZD1222 COVID-19 vaccine. General study points: Donors were chiefly white British, with a greater number of females, and clonal diversity was perhaps underestimated. Two AZD1222 administrations were followed by greater Spike-specific TCR breadth and depth. Baseline antibody screening turned up just five to seven seropositive AZD1222 recipients.

The source was peripheral blood, collected 28 days after the second dose of the MenACWY control vaccine. The sequence came from an adult who received the MenACWY meningococcal vaccine as a control. V is TRBV28 and J is TRBJ2-3; maybe TRBD2 (5 bases). The DNA of the CDR3 is TGTGCCAGCAGGGAGGCAGATACGCAGTATTTT. It encodes CASREADTQYF.